This is a list of T cell receptor beta chains from one sample in a study of blood T cells in healthy people across ages. TCRdb analysed the 5' RACE reads with MiXCR anew, one entry per CDR3 protein. The sample has some 900,000 distinct CDR3 sequences, roughly 52% seen once. Sequenced sample: blood. These receptors were taken from a man aged 30 to 39 in good health. Both conserved end residues are part of each CDR3. The D gene is left open where the match is weak. Clone size, where shown, is once, few, many, or a class for clones that have expanded.

NA | TRBJ2-1 | NA | TRBV2 | TGTGCCAGCAGTCGAAGGGAAACCTACAATGAGCAGTTCTTC | CASSRRETYNEQFF
TRBD1 | TRBJ2-3 | NA | TRBV7-2 | TGTGCCAGCAGCTTAAGGATACAGGGGCGCACAGATACGCAGTATTTT | CASSLRIQGRTDTQYF
TRBD2 | TRBJ2-3 | few | TRBV7-2 | TGTGCCAGCAGCTTAATAGCGGGGGGGCCGGGAACAGATACGCAGTATTTT | CASSLIAGGPGTDTQYF
NA | TRBJ2-3 | NA | TRBV15 | TGTGCCACCAGCAGAGATGGGGGGGGCCTAGGAGATACGCAGTATTTT | CATSRDGGGLGDTQYF
TRBD1 | TRBJ1-1 | NA | TRBV2 | TGTGCCAGCGGACAGGGGGCGAGAGGCACTGAAGCTTTCTTT | CASGQGARGTEAFF
NA | TRBJ1-1 | once | TRBV5-1 | TGCGCCAGCAGCTTGGACGGCGCAGGATCGGGCACTGAAGCTTTCTTT | CASSLDGAGSGTEAFF
NA | TRBJ2-3 | NA | TRBV11-2 | TGTGCCAGCAGCCCTGGACTGATTAGCACAGATACGCAGTATTTT | CASSPGLISTDTQYF
NA | TRBJ2-7 | NA | TRBV5-1 | TGCGCCAGCAGCTTGCCCGGGACGGAAAACTACGAGCAGTACTTC | CASSLPGTENYEQYF
TRBD2 | TRBJ2-3 | many | TRBV6-5 | TGTGCCAGCAGTTACGGAGCGGGGGGGGTAGATACGCAGTATTTT | CASSYGAGGVDTQYF
NA | TRBJ2-7 | NA | TRBV2 | TGTGCCAGTGATGGACAGAGGGGCCACGAGCAGTACTTC | CASDGQRGHEQYF
NA | TRBJ1-1 | few | TRBV20-1 | TGCAGTGCTAGAGCCCCTTCCGGGGGGGGGACTGAAGCTTTCTTT | CSARAPSGGGTEAFF
TRBD2 | TRBJ2-1 | few | TRBV27 | TGTGCCAGCAGCCACACTAGCGGGGGATCCTACAATGAGCAGTTCTTC | CASSHTSGGSYNEQFF
TRBD1 | TRBJ1-5 | NA | TRBV25-1 | TGTGCCAGCAGTGAATCAGGGGGCCTGAATCAGCCCCAGCATTTT | CASSESGGLNQPQHF
NA | TRBJ2-1 | NA | TRBV5-1 | TGCGCCAGCAGCTTGGTATCACAAACGGGGAATGAGCAGTTCTTC | CASSLVSQTGNEQFF
NA | TRBJ2-5 | NA | TRBV7-2 | TGTGCCAGCGGCCCCCGCCTGGAGACCCAGTACTTC | CASGPRLETQYF
NA | TRBJ2-3 | few | TRBV9 | TGTGCCAGCAGCGGTTGGGGGGTCGGCAGCACAGATACGCAGTATTTT | CASSGWGVGSTDTQYF
TRBD1 | TRBJ1-1 | few | TRBV29-1 | TGCAGCGTTGAATTCCCCACAGGGGGTGAGACTGAAGCTTTCTTT | CSVEFPTGGETEAFF
NA | TRBJ1-1 | NA | TRBV2 | TGTGCCACCCTAGGGACGGTGAACACTGAAGCTTTCTTT | CATLGTVNTEAFF
TRBD2 | TRBJ2-5 | NA | TRBV10-3 | TGTGCCATCGGCGGGACTAGCGGGGAAGAGACCCAGTACTTC | CAIGGTSGEETQYF
TRBD2 | TRBJ2-5 | few | TRBV5-1 | TGCGCCAGCAGCTCGGACGGGGGGGCACAAGAGACCCAGTACTTC | CASSSDGGAQETQYF
NA | TRBJ2-3 | NA | TRBV20-1 | TGCAGTGCTAGGCCTCCCAACACAGATACGCAGTATTTT | CSARPPNTDTQYF
NA | TRBJ2-5 | NA | TRBV13 | TGTGCCAGCAGCTTAGGGGACAGCCCCCCCTACGTCGGGTACTTC | CASSLGDSPPYVGYF
NA | TRBJ1-5 | many | TRBV3-1 | TGTGCCAGCGGCCGGGGGGTAAATCAGCCCCAGCATTTT | CASGRGVNQPQHF
TRBD1 | TRBJ2-7 | few | TRBV29-1 | TGCAGCGTTGGGGGGACAGGTCTATCCTACGAGCAGTACTTC | CSVGGTGLSYEQYF
NA | TRBJ2-5 | NA | TRBV6-1 | TGTGCCAGCAGGCAAAACAGTTATCTAATGGAGACCCAGTACTTC | CASRQNSYLMETQYF
NA | TRBJ2-7 | NA | TRBV25-1 | TGTGCCAGCAGAAGGGACAAGTCCTACGAGCAGTACTTC | CASRRDKSYEQYF
NA | TRBJ2-1 | NA | TRBV9 | TGTGCCAGCAGCGTAGACCCGGTAAGCTCCTACAATGAGCAGTTCTTC | CASSVDPVSSYNEQFF
NA | TRBJ2-1 | many | TRBV12-3/TRBV12-4 | TGTGCCAGCAGTTTTGGCCAGGACTACAATGAGCAGTTCTTC | CASSFGQDYNEQFF
NA | TRBJ2-1 | NA | TRBV5-1 | TGCGCCAGCAGCTTGGAGTCGTACCATGAGCAGTTCTTC | CASSLESYHEQFF
NA | TRBJ2-2 | NA | TRBV20-1 | TGCAGTGCTAGAAGTCCGGAGACCGGGGAGCTGTTTTTT | CSARSPETGELFF
NA | TRBJ2-4 | once | TRBV6-1 | TGTGCCAGCAGCCCATGGGGAGGGGGCCGGGGATATGGCAAAAACATTCAGTACTTC | CASSPWGGGRGYGKNIQYF
NA | TRBJ1-6 | many | TRBV5-6 | TGTGCCAGCAGCTTGGGGGCGGCCTTCGAGTATAATTCACCCCTCCACTTT | CASSLGAAFEYNSPLHF
TRBD1 | TRBJ2-3 | NA | TRBV27 | TGTGCCAGCATCCCCACCCCGGGACAGGTGGCCCCAGATACGCAGTATTTT | CASIPTPGQVAPDTQYF
NA | TRBJ2-7 | NA | TRBV2 | TGTGCCAGCCGTCCCGGGACTGCCCCCTACGAGCAGTACTTC | CASRPGTAPYEQYF
NA | TRBJ1-1 | few | TRBV27 | TGTGCCAGCAGTTTAGTAGCGGGTGACACTGAAGCTTTCTTT | CASSLVAGDTEAFF
NA | TRBJ2-1 | NA | TRBV10-3 | TGTGCCATCAGCCAGGGACTCTCGGACAATGAGCAGTTCTTC | CAISQGLSDNEQFF
TRBD2 | TRBJ2-2 | few | TRBV6-1 | TGTGCCAGCAGCTCCAGGACTAGCGGGACAAACACCGGGGAGCTGTTTTTT | CASSSRTSGTNTGELFF
NA | TRBJ2-7 | few | TRBV14 | TGTGCCAGCAGCCAAGATCGGAGTAACGAGCAGTACTTC | CASSQDRSNEQYF
NA | TRBJ1-1 | NA | TRBV10-3 | TGTACCATAAACGACCACAAAGGCGAGGCTTTCTTT | CTINDHKGEAFF
TRBD2 | TRBJ2-3 | NA | TRBV9 | TGTGCCAGCAGCGTAGGCGTTAGCGGGGGGAGCACAGATACGCAGTATTTT | CASSVGVSGGSTDTQYF
TRBD1 | TRBJ2-3 | few | TRBV9 | TGTGCCAGCAGCCCAACTCAGAGAGGGGGCGCAGATACGCAGTATTTT | CASSPTQRGGADTQYF
NA | TRBJ2-1 | NA | TRBV9 | TGTGCCAGCAGCCCTGGTTTGGGCCTTGAGCAGTTCTTC | CASSPGLGLEQFF
TRBD2 | TRBJ2-3 | few | TRBV29-1 | TGCAGCGTGCCTAGCGGGACGAGCACAGATACGCAGTATTTT | CSVPSGTSTDTQYF
NA | TRBJ1-2 | NA | TRBV9 | TGTGCCAGCAGCGTAGATCACACCTTC | CASSVDHTF
TRBD2 | TRBJ2-7 | many | TRBV5-1 | TGTGCCAGCAGCGGGACGTCCTCCTACGAGCAGTACTTC | CASSGTSSYEQYF
NA | TRBJ2-6 | few | TRBV4-3 | TGCGCCAGCAGTCCAATGCCTGGGGCCAACGTCCTGACTTTC | CASSPMPGANVLTF
TRBD2 | TRBJ2-1 | NA | TRBV27 | TGTGCCAGCAGTTTGGGGACTAGCCCTAGTAAGAGCAATGAGCAGTTCTTC | CASSLGTSPSKSNEQFF
NA | TRBJ1-6 | few | TRBV6-5 | TGTGCCAGCAGTTACTCAAGTGATTCACCCCTCCACTTT | CASSYSSDSPLHF
NA | TRBJ1-1 | NA | TRBV19 | TGTGCCAGTAGCCAAGAAGGGTTAGGCACTGAAGCTTTCTTT | CASSQEGLGTEAFF
NA | TRBJ2-7 | many | TRBV6-1 | TGTGCCAGCGGGACCTACGAGCAGTACTTC | CASGTYEQYF
NA | TRBJ1-1 | NA | TRBV5-1 | TGCGCCAGCAGCCTGGACGGCGGCCCTGAAGCTTTCTTT | CASSLDGGPEAFF
NA | TRBJ2-1 | NA | TRBV20-1 | TGCAGTGCTAGACAGGGACTCGGGAATGAGCAGTTCTTC | CSARQGLGNEQFF
NA | TRBJ2-7 | NA | TRBV6-5 | TGTGCCAGCAGTAAAACCGGGACGGGAGTCTACGAGCAGTACTTC | CASSKTGTGVYEQYF
NA | TRBJ2-5 | once | TRBV12-3/TRBV12-4 | TGTACCAGCCCGACACCAAGGGAGACCCAGTACTTC | CTSPTPRETQYF